This TCR beta chain comes out of a study of OX40 agonist ivuxolimab in advanced cancers. Looking at the study overall: Prior therapy, whether anti-PD-1, anti-PD-L1 or anti-CTLA-4, was allowed, and about 39% had some.

Deletions cut 3 bases from V and 2 bases from J, with 17 bases between. The CDR3 contains 16 residues. Looked up from germline, CDR1 is LNHNV and CDR2 is YYDKDF (reference sequence). Comments on this clone: Its antigen is not identified.

Profiled with immunoSEQ multiplex PCR; TCRdb holds only in-frame clones, not every one. This table has about 49,000 clones, 75% to 80% appearing once. Findings and limits, study-wide: Individuals who were partial responders at 0.1-3.0 mg/kg had clonal expansion that ranked among the lowest. Researchers report that CD8+ T cells had, on average, more expanded clones than CD4+.

The sample in question was CD4+ or CD8+ T cells sorted from blood, obtained in a trial of the OX40 agonist ivuxolimab. This receptor was identified in an adult with an advanced solid tumor such as melanoma, head and neck, liver or kidney cancer. The genes are TRBV15 and TRBJ2-7; D is possibly TRBD1 or TRBD2 (5 bases each). CDR3 protein: CATSSSQGPGTYEQYF. The CDR3 region has the DNA TGTGCCACCAGCAGCTCTCAGGGACCAGGGACCTACGAGCAGTACTTC.